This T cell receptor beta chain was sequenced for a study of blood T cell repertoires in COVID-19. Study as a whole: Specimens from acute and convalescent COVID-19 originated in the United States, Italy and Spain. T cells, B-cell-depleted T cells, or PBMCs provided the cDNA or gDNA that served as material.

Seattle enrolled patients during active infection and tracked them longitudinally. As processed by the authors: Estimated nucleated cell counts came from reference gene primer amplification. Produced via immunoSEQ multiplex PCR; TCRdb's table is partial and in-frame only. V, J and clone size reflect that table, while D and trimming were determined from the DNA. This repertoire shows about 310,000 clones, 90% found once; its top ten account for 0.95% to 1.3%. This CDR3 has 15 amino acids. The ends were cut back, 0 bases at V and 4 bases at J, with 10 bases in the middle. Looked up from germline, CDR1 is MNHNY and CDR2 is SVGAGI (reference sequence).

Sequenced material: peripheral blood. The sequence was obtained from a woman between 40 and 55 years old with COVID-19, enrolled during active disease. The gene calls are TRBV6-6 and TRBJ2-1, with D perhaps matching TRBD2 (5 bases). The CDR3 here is CASSYSPSRYNEQFF. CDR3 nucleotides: TGTGCCAGCAGTTACTCTCCTAGCAGATACAATGAGCAGTTCTTC.